This entry describes one TCR beta chain. Under the authors' procedure: Amplification of reference gene primers was used by the study to estimate nucleated cell counts. Assay used: immunoSEQ multiplex PCR; TCRdb lists only in-frame clones, some missing. Clonal size and the V and J genes are those of that table, whereas D and trimming came from the DNA. Here the sample spans 160,000 or so clones, 70% to 90% being singletons. The sample comes from a study of blood T cell repertoires in COVID-19. Study-wide context: Some COVID-19 samples were acute and others convalescent; all came from the United States, Italy and Spain. PBMCs, B-cell-depleted T cells, or T cells were the source of the cDNA or gDNA that made up the material.

Germline V gene sequence: CDR1 SGHAT, CDR2 FQNNGV. J was trimmed by 0 bases and V by 4 bases; bases with no gene match: 5. This CDR3 comprises 17 residues. The chain has TRBV11-2 and TRBJ2-2, with 10 bases that match TRBD2. This TCR was sampled from a human donor in a cohort sampled during active COVID-19. The sample consisted of peripheral blood. CDR3 amino acids: CASSSWTSGTNTGELFF. CDR3 DNA sequence: TGTGCCAGCAGCTCTTGGACTAGCGGAACGAACACCGGGGAGCTGTTTTTT.